The rows below give T cell receptor beta chains drawn from one sample of a study of blood T cell repertoires in COVID-19. Only in-frame clones appear in the TCRdb table, and some are missing; sequencing was by immunoSEQ multiplex PCR. The sample lists approximately 160,000 clones; roughly four fifths were seen once. Sequencing used peripheral blood. All receptors come from a man between 60 and 75 years old with active or convalescent COVID-19. Each CDR3 is given with its conserved first and last residue. A D gene is named only where the DNA matches it firmly. For some rows the clone size is stated as once, few or many, or as a class when expanded; others skip it.

D	size	V	J	CDR3	DNA
TRBD2	once	TRBV7-9	TRBJ2-3	CASSPSGADTQYF	TGTGCCAGCAGCCCTAGCGGGGCAGATACGCAGTATTTT
.	.	TRBV6-5	TRBJ1-2	CASSYSSGNGYTF	TGTGCCAGCAGTTACTCTTCGGGGAATGGCTACACCTTC
TRBD2	.	TRBV11-2	TRBJ2-1	CASSPTSGRASDEQFF	TGTGCCAGCAGCCCTACGAGCGGGAGGGCTTCTGATGAGCAGTTCTTC
.	.	TRBV12-3/TRBV12-4	TRBJ2-7	CASRSDYEQYF	TGTGCCAGCAGGAGCGATTACGAGCAGTACTTC
TRBD2	.	TRBV18	TRBJ2-3	CASSPPGLAGSTDTQYF	TGTGCCAGCTCACCCCCCGGACTAGCGGGGAGCACAGATACGCAGTATTTT
.	.	TRBV10-3	TRBJ1-2	CAISESGEGYGYTF	TGTGCCATCAGTGAGTCTGGTGAGGGCTATGGCTACACCTTC
.	.	TRBV6-6	TRBJ2-7	CASSPPERGHSSYEQYF	TGTGCCAGCAGTCCCCCAGAGCGGGGACATAGCTCCTACGAGCAGTACTTC
TRBD1	.	TRBV15	TRBJ1-1	CATSRASTGSTEAFF	TGTGCCACCAGCAGAGCTTCGACAGGGTCAACTGAAGCTTTCTTT
TRBD1	once	TRBV4-2	TRBJ1-5	CASSARDRSNQPQHF	TGTGCCAGCAGTGCTAGGGACAGGTCCAATCAGCCCCAGCATTTT
TRBD2	once	TRBV19	TRBJ2-1	CASRTRSGGGYNEQFF	TGTGCCAGTAGGACTCGTAGTGGCGGGGGGTACAATGAGCAGTTCTTC
TRBD2	.	TRBV11-2	TRBJ2-4	CASSPGTSGKGEYF	TGTGCCAGCAGTCCAGGGACTAGCGGGAAAGGCGAGTACTTC
.	.	TRBV6-5	TRBJ1-2	CASRQQGYYGYTF	TGTGCCAGCAGACAACAGGGCTACTATGGCTACACCTTC
TRBD1	.	TRBV5-4	TRBJ1-3	CASSGGTGVGNTIYF	TGTGCCAGCAGCGGGGGGACAGGTGTTGGAAACACCATATATTTT
.	.	TRBV3-1/TRBV3-2	TRBJ1-2	CASSNRESHGYTF	TGTGCCAGCAGCAACAGGGAAAGTCACGGCTACACCTTC
.	.	TRBV18	TRBJ2-7	CASATSTSYEQYF	TGTGCCAGCGCTACTAGTACGTCCTACGAGCAGTACTTC
TRBD2	.	TRBV5-1	TRBJ2-5	CASSLARRTSVRETQYF	TGCGCCAGCAGCTTGGCTCGTAGAACTAGCGTCAGGGAGACCCAGTACTTC
.	few	TRBV11-2	TRBJ2-1	CASSLEWRYNEQFF	TGTGCCAGCAGCTTAGAGTGGCGGTACAATGAGCAGTTCTTC
.	few	TRBV28	TRBJ1-5	CASSFTYSNQPQHF	TGTGCCAGCAGTTTTACCTATAGCAATCAGCCCCAGCATTTT
TRBD1	.	TRBV9	TRBJ2-3	CASSVHLATGATDTQYF	TGTGCCAGCAGCGTACATTTGGCGACAGGGGCCACAGATACGCAGTATTTT
.	.	TRBV21-1	TRBJ1-4	CASSKVRRWRANEKLFF	TGTGCCAGCAGCAAAGTCCGCAGGTGGCGGGCTAATGAAAAACTGTTTTTT
.	.	TRBV6-5	TRBJ1-6	CASSYSGGIPNSPLHF	TGTGCCAGCAGTTACTCGGGGGGAATCCCCAATTCACCCCTCCACTTT
.	.	TRBV10-3	TRBJ2-7	CATKGGQAYEQYF	TGTGCCACCAAGGGGGGGCAAGCTTACGAGCAGTACTTC
TRBD2	.	TRBV28	TRBJ2-5	CASGRMGLAGERETQYF	TGTGCCAGCGGACGGATGGGACTAGCGGGAGAACGGGAGACCCAGTACTTC
.	.	TRBV7-9	TRBJ2-5	CASSGGAVAGETQYF	TGTGCCAGCAGTGGAGGGGCTGTGGCGGGAGAGACCCAGTACTTC
TRBD1	.	TRBV6-5	TRBJ1-2	CAIGQARIGYTF	TGTGCCATTGGACAGGCAAGGATTGGCTACACCTTC
TRBD1	once	TRBV4-1	TRBJ1-5	CASSQDWDRNQPQHF	TGCGCCAGCAGCCAAGACTGGGACAGGAATCAGCCCCAGCATTTT
.	.	TRBV5-1	TRBJ1-2	CASSLAAADYGYTF	TGCGCCAGCAGCTTGGCCGCGGCGGACTATGGCTACACCTTC
TRBD1	few	TRBV7-8	TRBJ1-5	CATQGISNQPQHF	TGTGCCACACAGGGGATTAGCAATCAGCCCCAGCATTTT
.	.	TRBV19	TRBJ1-3	CASMQGSSGNTIYF	TGTGCCAGTATGCAGGGAAGCTCTGGAAACACCATATATTTT
.	.	TRBV1	TRBJ2-1	CTSSRNSDRASGNEQFF	TGCACCAGCAGCCGGAATTCCGACAGGGCCTCCGGCAATGAGCAGTTCTTC
.	.	TRBV7-2	TRBJ1-1	CASSFGANTEAFF	TGTGCCAGCAGCTTTGGGGCGAACACTGAAGCTTTCTTT
.	.	TRBV5-1	TRBJ2-4	CASSLEGKAKNIQYF	TGCGCCAGCAGCTTGGAGGGGAAAGCCAAAAACATTCAGTACTTC
TRBD2	once	TRBV11-2	TRBJ2-3	CASSSPPGTIRTDTQYF	TGTGCCAGCAGCTCCCCTCCGGGGACTATACGCACAGATACGCAGTATTTT
TRBD1	.	TRBV28	TRBJ2-2	CASSPWTGAGTGELFF	TGTGCCAGCAGTCCGTGGACAGGGGCAGGCACCGGGGAGCTGTTTTTT
.	.	TRBV14	TRBJ1-1	CASSQPGSTGAFF	TGTGCCAGCAGCCAACCGGGTTCGACTGGAGCTTTCTTT
.	.	TRBV18	TRBJ2-5	CASSPPGQEETQYF	TGTGCCAGCTCACCACCTGGGCAAGAAGAGACCCAGTACTTC
TRBD1	.	TRBV29-1	TRBJ2-7	CSVEGSGTGGPQYF	TGCAGCGTTGAAGGTTCCGGGACAGGGGGCCCGCAGTACTTC
.	once	TRBV9	TRBJ2-3	CASSAGRSLGDTQYF	TGTGCCAGCAGCGCCGGGAGATCCCTAGGGGATACGCAGTATTTT
TRBD1	.	TRBV28	TRBJ1-5	CASSLRQGDSNQPQHF	TGTGCCAGCAGTTTACGACAGGGGGATAGCAATCAGCCCCAGCATTTT
.	.	TRBV6-1	TRBJ1-6	CASSEQGKNSPLHF	TGTGCCAGCAGTGAACAGGGCAAGAATTCACCCCTCCACTTT
.	.	TRBV29-1	TRBJ2-5	CSLQRLQETQYF	TGCAGTCTCCAGCGCCTCCAAGAGACCCAGTACTTC
.	.	TRBV10-3	TRBJ1-3	CAISEGGTVSGNTIYF	TGTGCCATCAGTGAAGGAGGGACGGTCTCTGGAAACACCATATATTTT
.	.	TRBV5-1	TRBJ2-1	CASSAGRTSSYNEQFF	TGCGCCAGCAGCGCTGGGAGAACCAGCTCCTACAATGAGCAGTTCTTC
.	.	TRBV12-5	TRBJ1-5	CASGLGPNQPQHF	TGTGCTAGTGGTTTGGGGCCCAATCAGCCCCAGCATTTT
TRBD2	.	TRBV7-2	TRBJ2-3	CASSSSLAGDLTDTQYF	TGTGCCAGCAGCTCCTCTTTGGCGGGGGACCTCACAGATACGCAGTATTTT
.	.	TRBV7-2	TRBJ1-1	CASSYTRGNTEAFF	TGTGCCAGCAGCTACACCAGGGGAAATACTGAAGCTTTCTTT
TRBD2	once	TRBV2	TRBJ2-3	CASRALAGGTTDTQYF	TGTGCCAGCAGAGCCTTAGCGGGAGGAACCACAGATACGCAGTATTTT
TRBD2	.	TRBV5-1	TRBJ2-3	CASSSQAGGPGDTQYF	TGCGCCAGCAGCTCCCAAGCGGGAGGGCCGGGAGATACGCAGTATTTT
TRBD1	.	TRBV7-2	TRBJ2-5	CASSYSRTGDPQYF	TGTGCCAGCAGCTATTCTCGTACAGGGGACCCCCAGTACTTC
.	.	TRBV6-5	TRBJ1-1	CASRRTVMNTEAFF	TGTGCCAGCAGGAGAACCGTCATGAACACTGAAGCTTTCTTT
TRBD1	.	TRBV10-3	TRBJ1-2	CAIRPGQGISGYTF	TGTGCCATCAGGCCGGGACAGGGTATCTCTGGCTACACCTTC
.	.	TRBV5-4	TRBJ1-2	CAITGGANYGYTF	TGTGCCATTACCGGGGGAGCTAACTATGGCTACACCTTC
TRBD2	once	TRBV19	TRBJ2-1	CASSPGGALGRSGQFF	TGTGCCAGTAGTCCCGGGGGGGCCCTGGGACGAAGCGGTCAGTTCTTC
.	.	TRBV28	TRBJ2-7	CASGLHTRVPEQYF	TGTGCCAGCGGCCTCCATACCAGGGTGCCCGAGCAGTACTTC
.	.	TRBV14	TRBJ1-1	CASGGQIDTEAFF	TGTGCCAGCGGCGGACAGATCGACACTGAAGCTTTCTTT
.	.	TRBV5-5	TRBJ1-2	CASSLDRGDYGYTF	TGTGCCAGCAGCTTGGACCGGGGTGACTATGGCTACACCTTC
.	.	TRBV4-1	TRBJ1-2	CASSQVPGGDGYTF	TGCGCCAGCAGCCAAGTCCCCGGGGGGGATGGCTACACCTTC
.	.	TRBV19	TRBJ2-5	CASSPQGDRGKETQYF	TGTGCCAGTAGTCCCCAGGGCGATCGTGGTAAAGAGACCCAGTACTTC
TRBD1	.	TRBV2	TRBJ1-6	CASFGTGGGSPLHF	TGTGCCAGCTTTGGGACAGGGGGAGGATCACCCCTCCACTTT